The source of this T cell receptor beta chain is a study of shared clonotypes between healthy human individuals. Naive CD8 isolation took CD45RO-negative cells positively selected for CCR7 and excluded terminally differentiated effector memory CD45RA+ cells. Germline values: CDR1 MNHNY, CDR2 SVGAGI (reference sequence). CDR3 length equals 12 residues. Deletions cut 2 bases from V and 5 bases from J, with 4 bases between. The data were produced by immunoSEQ multiplex PCR, yet TCRdb's version contains in-frame clones alone and is incomplete. Here the sample spans about 2 million clones, roughly 95% being singletons. On this clone: The sample has other DNA sequences that encode this CDR3 too.

The J gene is TRBJ1-5, the V gene TRBV6-6; D is unclear. Sequenced sample: naive CD8+ T cells sorted from blood. This receptor was identified in a man younger than 35 in good health. The CDR3, as DNA: TGTGCCAGCAGTTACGAGGATCAGCCCCAGCATTTT. Protein product: CASSYEDQPQHF.